This entry lists 25 T cell receptor beta chains sequenced from one sample in a study of cytomegalovirus exposure and HLA in healthy donors. The study ran its PCR with 60 Vbeta and 13 Jbeta primers. Libraries were prepared by immunoSEQ multiplex PCR; TCRdb keeps only in-frame clonotypes and omits some of them. The sample has around 150,000 clones; about 60% are singletons. Sequenced: PBMCs. The source is a woman between 55 and 75 years old in good health and CMV-seropositive.

J is TRBJ1-1 and V is TRBV18; 7 bases align to TRBD1. V lost 3 bases to trimming and J lost 1 base; unmatched junction nucleotides: 5. CDR1 and CDR2 (germline): KGHSH, LQKENI. CDR3 length: 15 amino acids. CDR3 nucleotide sequence: TGTGCCAGCTCACCTCCCTCAGGGGGGAACACTGAAGCTTTCTTT. Translating gives CASSPPSGGNTEAFF. Full variable domain (missing parts from reference TRBV18 and TRBJ1-1): NAGVMQNPRHLVRRRGQEARLRCSPMKGHSHVYWYRQLPEEGLKFMVYLQKENIIDESGMPKERFSAEFPKEGPSILRIQQVVRGDSAAYFCASSPPSGGNTEAFFGQGTRLTVV.

The chain recombines TRBV4-3 with TRBJ2-2; 8 nucleotides align to TRBD1. The J segment lost 5 bases and the V segment lost 0 bases, leaving 14 bases of the junction unmatched. The CDR3 is made up of 19 amino acids. Germline CDR1 LGHNA, CDR2 YSLEER. DNA for the CDR3: TGCGCCAGCAGCCAAGAGGCCCCCAGAGGACAGGGTTGGACCGGGGAGCTGTTTTTT. It specifies CASSQEAPRGQGWTGELFF.

The chain carries TRBV5-1 and TRBJ1-4; 8 bases line up with TRBD1. The V segment lost 5 bases and the J segment 7 bases; nucleotides outside the gene matches: 13. This CDR3 has 16 amino acids. Germline V CDR1 and CDR2: SGHRS, YFSETQ. DNA of the CDR3: TGCGCCAGCAGAGTGGGGCTCGGGCAGGGGGCTGAAAAACTGTTTTTT. Translating it yields CASRVGLGQGAEKLFF.

V and J are TRBV28 and TRBJ1-5; the match to TRBD1 covers 8 bases. Trimming cost V 2 bases and J 0 bases; bases outside gene matches: 3. CDR1 is MDHEN, CDR2 SYDVKM, per germline. The CDR3 has 16 amino acids. The CDR3 protein is CASSLGTGVSNQPQHF. The DNA for the CDR3 is TGTGCCAGCAGTTTAGGGACAGGTGTTAGCAATCAGCCCCAGCATTTT.

The gene calls are TRBV19 and TRBJ1-5; D gene unclear. The CDR3 loop spans 15 amino acids. Trimming shortened V by 1 base and J by 0 bases, and 7 bases separated the two germline ends. Germline V CDR1 and CDR2: LNHDA, SQIVND (reference sequence). The CDR3 bases are TGTGCCAGTAGTATAGGGCAGTCTAGCAATCAGCCCCAGCATTTT. This encodes CASSIGQSSNQPQHF.

This clone came up a few times. DNA for the CDR3: TGTGCCAGCAGTTCACCCAGACGGGGGACAGGGGGCTTCGAGCAGTACTTC. Translated: CASSSPRRGTGGFEQYF. The chain combines TRBV27 with TRBJ2-7; 12 positions match TRBD1. The germline V gene encodes CDR1 MNHEY and CDR2 SMNVEV (reference sequence). V lost 4 bases and J lost 6; bases outside the gene matches: 13. CDR3 length: 17 amino acids.

This clone showed up just a few times. V gene TRBV29-1 combines with J gene TRBJ2-2, with D unclear. V lost 7 bases and J lost 1, with 7 bases in between. The CDR3 has 12 residues. CDR1 is SQVTM, CDR2 ANQGSEA, per germline. The CDR3 sequence is CSARRNTGELFF. The CDR3 bases are TGCAGCGCAAGGAGGAACACCGGGGAGCTGTTTTTT.

The chain carries TRBV10-3 and TRBJ2-5, with D perhaps TRBD1 (5 bases). The assigned J gene may be wrong: the sequence end matches TRBJ2-7 better. This CDR3 region has 14 residues. CDR1 is ENHRY and CDR2 is SYGVKD in the germline V gene. CDR3 nucleotide sequence: TGTGCCATCAGGGATATGGGGCCCACCTACGAGCAGTACTTC. Protein product: CAIRDMGPTYEQYF.

This clone was found a few times. The chain recombines TRBV2 with TRBJ1-5, with D hard to call. Germline V gives CDR1 SNHLY, CDR2 FYNNEI. Trimming took 1 base from V and 1 from J, leaving 8 bases between them. CDR3 length: 15 amino acids. In nucleotides, the CDR3 is TGTGCCAGCAGTGAAGGGGGAGGGAGCAATCAGCCCCAGCATTTT. It codes for CASSEGGGSNQPQHF.

The chain uses TRBV7-8 and TRBJ1-3, with D unclear. Germline lookup yields CDR1 SGHVS and CDR2 FQNEAQ. The ends were cut back, 3 bases at V and 0 bases at J, with 6 bases in the middle. The CDR3 covers 14 residues. The chain's CDR3 is CASSFASSGNTIYF. For the CDR3, the DNA is TGTGCCAGCAGCTTCGCGAGCTCTGGAAACACCATATATTTT. The complete variable domain, with remaining parts taken from reference TRBV7-8 and TRBJ1-3, reads GAGVSQSPRYKVAKRGQDVALRCDPISGHVSLFWYQQALGQGPEFLTYFQNEAQLDKSGLPSDRFFAERPEGSVSTLKIQRTQQEDSAVYLCASSFASSGNTIYFGEGSWLTVV.

V and J are TRBV5-8 and TRBJ2-7; perhaps TRBD2 as D (5 bases). Germline V CDR1 and CDR2: SGHTS, YDEGEE. CDR3 length equals 14 residues. V gave up 4 bases and J gave up 2 bases, with 13 bases separating them. Written as DNA, the CDR3 is TGTGCCAGCAGCCTGTCGGGGTATACCTACGAGCAGTACTTC. It codes for CASSLSGYTYEQYF.

The V call is TRBV4-3, the J call TRBJ2-2; 9 nucleotides align to TRBD1. Germline trimming cut 0 bases from V and 4 bases from J; bases unmatched to any gene: 6. CDR3 size: 17 residues. Germline V CDR1 and CDR2: LGHNA, YSLEER. CDR3 coding DNA: TGCGCCAGCAGCCAAGATAGGGGACAGGGCCCCACCGGGGAGCTGTTTTTT. Its translation is CASSQDRGQGPTGELFF.

This clone was picked up a small number of times. The rearrangement joins TRBV6-1 to TRBJ2-7, with D uncertain. Germline lookup yields CDR1 MNHNS and CDR2 SASEGT. CDR3 length: 12 residues. Trimming cost V 5 bases and J 5 bases, with 10 bases left between them. CDR3 residues: CASSISGNEQYF. The CDR3 bases are TGTGCCAGCAGTATCTCAGGTAACGAGCAGTACTTC.

The chain employs TRBV4-1 and TRBJ2-2; 8 nucleotides match TRBD1. CDR1 and CDR2 from the germline V gene are MGHRA and YSYEKL. This CDR3 spans 16 amino acids. Losses at the gene ends were 1 base for V and 1 base for J; bases not matched to a gene: 2. This chain's CDR3 is CASSQAGTGNTGELFF. The DNA of the CDR3 is TGCGCCAGCAGCCAAGCCGGGACAGGGAACACCGGGGAGCTGTTTTTT.

This clone was found once. This sequence joins TRBV5-5 and TRBJ2-5, with 14 bases aligning to TRBD2. The CDR3 contains 15 residues. Germline CDR1 is SGHKS and CDR2 is YYEKEE (reference sequence). V lost 4 bases and J lost 5; bases outside the gene matches: 4. Written as DNA, the CDR3 is TGTGCCAGCAGCCAGGGACTAGCGGGAGCGGAGACCCAGTACTTC. It specifies CASSQGLAGAETQYF.

This clone has only a few counts. The gene calls are TRBV29-1 and TRBJ2-1; 9 nucleotides agree with TRBD2. CDR1 is SQVTM and CDR2 is ANQGSEA in the germline V gene. The CDR3 is 12 amino acids. V lost 6 bases, J lost 8 bases, and 5 bases stayed unmatched. In nucleotides, the CDR3 is TGCAGCGTCGGTAGCGGGAGTGATGAGCAGTTCTTC. Protein product: CSVGSGSDEQFF.

Only a few counts were recorded for this clone. The V gene is TRBV7-2, the J gene TRBJ2-7; TRBD2 matches at 13 bases. Trimming at V came to 7 bases and at J to 2 bases, leaving 8 bases not matched to a gene. The CDR3 covers 16 residues. From germline, CDR1 is SGHTA and CDR2 FQGNSA. In nucleotides, the CDR3 is TGTGCCAGCACCCCTTGGGGGACTAGCGGGGCCTACGAGCAGTACTTC. This encodes CASTPWGTSGAYEQYF.

This clone was observed a single time. The V gene is TRBV10-3, the J gene TRBJ1-1, with D maybe TRBD1 (5 bases). The germline CDR1 and CDR2 sequences are ENHRY and SYGVKD. This CDR3 is built from 12 residues. The V end lost 6 bases, the J end lost 5 bases, and 10 bases lay between the germline ends. The CDR3 region is CAIRGPGTEAFF. The CDR3 nucleotides are TGTGCCATCAGGGGGCCTGGGACTGAAGCTTTCTTT.

The J gene is TRBJ2-2, the V gene TRBV4-3, with 9 bases identical to TRBD1. Per the germline V gene, CDR1 is LGHNA and CDR2 is YSLEER. The V and J ends lost 0 bases and 6 bases, in that order; junction bases with no gene match: 5. The CDR3 consists of 16 residues. In DNA, the CDR3 is TGCGCCAGCAGCCAAGATTGGACAGGGGACGCCGGGGAGCTGTTTTTT. It is translated as CASSQDWTGDAGELFF.

The J gene is TRBJ2-2, the V gene TRBV9; TRBD2 aligns across 7 bases. Germline CDR1 reads SGDLS; CDR2 reads YYNGEE. This CDR3 has 15 residues. Losses at the gene ends were 4 bases for V and 4 bases for J; bases not matched to a gene: 7. This CDR3 is CASSLRDYSTGELFF. The CDR3 DNA follows: TGTGCCAGCAGCTTGAGGGACTATAGCACCGGGGAGCTGTTTTTT.

The chain carries TRBV10-1 and TRBJ2-2; D not resolved. The CDR3 loop spans 13 amino acids. Trimming shortened V by 0 bases and J by 5 bases, and 4 bases separated the two germline ends. CDR1 and CDR2 (germline): WNHNN, SYGVQD (reference sequence). The CDR3 coding sequence is TGCGCCAGCAGTGAGTCCCGGACCGGGGAGCTGTTTTTT. Its translation: CASSESRTGELFF.

V and J are TRBV4-3 and TRBJ2-2; the D gene is possibly TRBD1 (7 bases). Trimming left V 6 bases short and J 5 bases short, with 16 bases between. Germline CDR1 is LGHNA and CDR2 is YSLEER. The CDR3 is 15 amino acids. The CDR3 here is CASRRGAGGTGELFF. The CDR3 bases are TGCGCCAGCAGACGAGGGGCAGGGGGGACCGGGGAGCTGTTTTTT.

The gene calls are TRBV6-6 and TRBJ1-5, with D maybe TRBD1 (5 bases). V lost 6 bases and J lost 1, with 13 bases in between. The CDR3 loop spans 15 amino acids. CDR1 and CDR2 (germline): MNHNY, SVGAGI (reference sequence). The chain's CDR3 is CASRESGGSNQPQHF. CDR3 coding DNA: TGTGCCAGCAGAGAGTCCGGGGGGAGCAATCAGCCCCAGCATTTT.

This clone was seen a handful of times. V gene TRBV28 combines with J gene TRBJ1-1; D not resolved. Trimming removed 3 bases at V and 8 bases at J, with 10 bases between. Germline CDR1 MDHEN, CDR2 SYDVKM. This CDR3 is built from 12 residues. The CDR3 nucleotides are TGTGCCAGCAGTTTGCGACAACCCGAAGCTTTCTTT. Residues: CASSLRQPEAFF.

CDR3 residues: CASSPRRESYNEQFF. CDR3 bases: TGTGCCAGCAGCCCCCGGCGGGAATCCTACAATGAGCAGTTCTTC. The chain joins TRBV9 to TRBJ2-1; D is perhaps TRBD2 (6 bases). Trimming left V 4 bases short and J 1 base short, with 12 bases between. Germline V gene data show CDR1 as SGDLS and CDR2 as YYNGEE. CDR3 length equals 15 residues.